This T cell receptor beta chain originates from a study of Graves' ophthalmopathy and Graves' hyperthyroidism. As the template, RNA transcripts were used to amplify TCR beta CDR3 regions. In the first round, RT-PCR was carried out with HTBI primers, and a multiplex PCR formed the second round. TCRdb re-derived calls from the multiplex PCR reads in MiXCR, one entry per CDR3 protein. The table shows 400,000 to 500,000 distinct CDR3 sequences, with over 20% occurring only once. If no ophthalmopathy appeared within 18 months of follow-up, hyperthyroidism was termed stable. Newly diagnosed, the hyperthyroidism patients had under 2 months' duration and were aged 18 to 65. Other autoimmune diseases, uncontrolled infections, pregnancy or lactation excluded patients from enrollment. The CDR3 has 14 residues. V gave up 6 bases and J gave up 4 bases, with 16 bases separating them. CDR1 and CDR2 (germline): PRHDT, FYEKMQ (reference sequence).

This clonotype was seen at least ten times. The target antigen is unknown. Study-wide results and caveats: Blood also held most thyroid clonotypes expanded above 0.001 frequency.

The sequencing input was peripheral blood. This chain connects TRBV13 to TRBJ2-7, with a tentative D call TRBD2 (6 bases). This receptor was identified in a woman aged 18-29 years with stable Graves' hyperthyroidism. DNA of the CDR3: TGTGCCAGCAGACCCCCCCGGGGGAAGTACGAGCAGTACTTC. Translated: CASRPPRGKYEQYF. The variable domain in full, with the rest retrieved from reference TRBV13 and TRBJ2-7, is AAGVIQSPRHLIKEKRETATLKCYPIPRHDTVYWYQQGPGQDPQFLISFYEKMQSDKGSIPDRFSAQQFSDYHSELNMSSLELGDSALYFCASRPPRGKYEQYFGPGTRLTVT.